This T cell receptor beta chain stems from a study of CXCR3-negative and CXCR3-positive naive CD8 T cells. Points from the study as a whole: The TRBV-TRBJ usage of naive CXCR3-negative and CXCR3-positive cells was similar, but that of memory cells differed. The level of CXCR3 expression partially decreased after cryopreservation; the majority of assays used fresh PBMCs.

Germline V CDR1 and CDR2: SGHTA, FQGNSA. The CDR3 runs 14 residues. As regards this clonotype: Antigen: not known.

The authors prepared UMI-labeled TRB cDNA libraries by 5' RACE. TCRdb reprocessed the 5' RACE reads, with one entry per CDR3 protein and no DNA. In total, the table holds about 41,000 distinct CDR3 sequences. The source material was memory CD8+ T cells from blood. The V call is TRBV7-2, the J call TRBJ1-1. The clonotype comes from a human donor in good health. Some clones in this sample may be carry-over from other donors' samples. The chain's CDR3 is CASSLVPADTEAFF.